This T cell receptor (beta chain) was obtained from a study of Ad26.COV2.S vaccination and SARS-CoV-2 variants. At the level of the study: Donor was one of the participants in the Ad26.COV2.S arm of the COV1001 trial. Participants got Ad26.COV2.S intramuscularly, once or twice 56 days apart.

The germline V gene has CDR1 MNHNY and CDR2 SVGAGI (reference sequence). CDR3 length: 14 residues. V lost 4 bases, J lost 2 bases, and 4 bases stayed unmatched. Treatment given: approximately 18 received Ad26.COV2.S at low or high dose, single or two shots; roughly five received placebo; per-sample allocation not given. On day 63 after the first injection, vaccine and placebo recipients gave samples. Notes on this clone: What it binds is unknown.

The protocol was immunoSEQ multiplex PCR, while the TCRdb copy is restricted to in-frame clones and leaves out a portion. The sample lists some 390,000 clones; about nine tenths were seen once. General observations from the study: Placebo recipients had lower spike-specific TCR breadth than vaccine recipients. Total T cell responses were possibly underestimated by TCR breadth and depth analyses.

Sequenced material: peripheral blood, taken in a trial of Ad26.COV2.S vaccine versus placebo. This clonotype was sampled from a person between 18 and 60 years old who received the Ad26.COV2.S COVID-19 vaccine or a placebo. The chain is built from TRBV6-6 and TRBJ2-7; 8 nucleotides align to TRBD2. The CDR3 DNA follows: TGTGCCAGCAGTTTGAGCGGGGGCACCTACGAGCAGTACTTC. This encodes CASSLSGGTYEQYF.